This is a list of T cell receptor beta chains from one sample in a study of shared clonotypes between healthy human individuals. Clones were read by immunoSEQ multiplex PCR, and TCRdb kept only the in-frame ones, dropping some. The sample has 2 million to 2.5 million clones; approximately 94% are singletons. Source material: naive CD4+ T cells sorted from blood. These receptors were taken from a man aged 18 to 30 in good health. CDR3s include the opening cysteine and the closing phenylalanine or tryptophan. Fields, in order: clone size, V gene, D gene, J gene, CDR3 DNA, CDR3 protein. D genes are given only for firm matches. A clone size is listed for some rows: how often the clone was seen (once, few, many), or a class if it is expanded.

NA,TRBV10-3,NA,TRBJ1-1,TGTGCCATCAGTGAGTCGGACTGGGTGAACACTGAAGCTTTCTTT,CAISESDWVNTEAFF
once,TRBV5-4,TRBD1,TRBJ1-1,TGTGCCAGCAGCCAGGGACAGAAGAACACTGAAGCTTTCTTT,CASSQGQKNTEAFF
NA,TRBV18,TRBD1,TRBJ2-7,TGTGCCAGCTCATTGGGACAGGGAGGCTCCTACGAGCAGTACTTC,CASSLGQGGSYEQYF
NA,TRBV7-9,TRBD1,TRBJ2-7,TGTGCCAGCAGCTCGGGACAGGGGGCCCACGAGCAGTACTTC,CASSSGQGAHEQYF
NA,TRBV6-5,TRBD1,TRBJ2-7,TGTGCCAGCAGGGGACAGCGAAAGGGCCCCTACGAGCAGTACTTC,CASRGQRKGPYEQYF
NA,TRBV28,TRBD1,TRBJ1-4,TGTGCCAGCAGACACATTCGACAGGGGGCAAGTGAAAAACTGTTTTTT,CASRHIRQGASEKLFF
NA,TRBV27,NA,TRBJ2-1,TGTGCCAGCACCTCTCGAGGGCTCTCCTACAATGAGCAGTTCTTC,CASTSRGLSYNEQFF
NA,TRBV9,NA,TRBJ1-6,TGTGCCAGCAGCGTAAGGATTAATTCACCCCTCCACTTT,CASSVRINSPLHF
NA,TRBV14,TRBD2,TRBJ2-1,TGTGCCAGCAGCCCGCCGGGTAGCGGGTACAATGAGCAGTTCTTC,CASSPPGSGYNEQFF
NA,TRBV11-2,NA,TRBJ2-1,TGTGCCAGCAGCTTAGGCGGGACAGCTTACAATGAGCAGTTCTTC,CASSLGGTAYNEQFF
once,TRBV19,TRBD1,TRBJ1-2,TGTGCCAGTAGCACAGGGGTTGCCTATGGCTACACCTTC,CASSTGVAYGYTF
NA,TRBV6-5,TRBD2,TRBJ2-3,TGTGCCAGCAGTTACGGCGGGCGGGGGAAAGATACGCAGTATTTT,CASSYGGRGKDTQYF
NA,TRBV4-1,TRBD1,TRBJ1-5,TGCGCCAGCAGCCAAGACTTGGACAGGGGAGGGCCCCAGCATTTT,CASSQDLDRGGPQHF
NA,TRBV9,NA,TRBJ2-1,TGTGCCAGCAGCGGTGTGGCAGGGGTAAACAATGAGCAGTTCTTC,CASSGVAGVNNEQFF
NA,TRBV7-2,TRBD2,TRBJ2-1,TGTGCCAGCAATCCAGGAGCGGGAGCCTCCTACAATGAGCAGTTCTTC,CASNPGAGASYNEQFF